Below are 3 T cell receptor beta chains sequenced from a single sample in a study of response to subunit inactivated influenza vaccine. MiXCR was run by TCRdb on the RT-PCR reads, yielding one entry per CDR3 protein. The sample has about 500,000 distinct CDR3 sequences, approximately 16% seen once. The specimen comprised CD4+ T cells sorted from PBMCs, sampled roughly 24 months after vaccination. Source of these receptors: a man between 50 and 69 years old who received an inactivated influenza vaccine.

The genes are TRBV20-1 and TRBJ2-7; D unclear. Germline CDR1 and CDR2: DFQATT and SNEGSKA (reference sequence). The V gene lost 0 bases and the J gene lost 4 bases, with 25 bases spanning the gap. The CDR3 length is 18 residues. CDR3: CSARDDTAPRMRGYEQYF. CDR3 coding DNA: TGCAGTGCTAGAGATGATACCGCCCCACGGATGCGTGGTTACGAGCAGTACTTC.

V gene TRBV6-5 combines with J gene TRBJ2-3, with TRBD2 identical over 12 bases. CDR3 length: 17 residues. Germline V gene data show CDR1 as MNHEY and CDR2 as SVGAGI. Trimming took 1 base from V and 6 from J; bases not matched to a gene: 8. The CDR3 region is CASSYLSSGGAGDTQYF. CDR3 nucleotides: TGTGCCAGCAGTTACTTGTCTAGCGGGGGGGCAGGCGATACGCAGTATTTT.

This clonotype was picked up many times. This chain links TRBV28 with TRBJ2-1, with 8 bases lining up with TRBD2. Germline CDR1 MDHEN, CDR2 SYDVKM. With V trimmed by 7 bases and J by 9 bases, 11 bases remained unmatched. CDR3 size: 14 residues. The CDR3: CASTSLAESGEQFF. The CDR3 nucleotides read TGTGCCAGCACCTCACTAGCGGAGAGCGGTGAGCAGTTCTTC.